The entry below describes one T cell receptor (beta chain). These data belong to a study of blood T cell repertoires in COVID-19. Across the study: T cells, B-cell-depleted T cells, or PBMCs supplied cDNA or gDNA.

The CDR3 totals 16 residues. The germline CDR1 and CDR2 sequences are KGHSH and LQKENI. The V end lost 3 bases, the J end lost 0 bases, and 13 bases lay between the germline ends. Individuals drawn from approximately 26 US areas were about 18 to 89 years old. In the source study's methods: Quantification of nucleated cells was approximated via reference gene primer amplification. Data came from immunoSEQ multiplex PCR; TCRdb stores just in-frame clones and leaves some out. V, J and clone size reflect that table, while D and trimming were determined from the DNA. The sample has over 200,000 clones, approximately 78% seen once; the top ten hold about a tenth.

The receptor was derived from a man in his forties who had recovered from COVID-19. The chain links TRBV18 to TRBJ2-3; tentative D call: TRBD2 (5 bases). Sequencing input: PBMCs or T cells enriched from blood (not recorded which). This CDR3 reads CASSPSLVASTDTQYF. CDR3 bases: TGTGCCAGCTCACCGTCACTAGTCGCTAGCACAGATACGCAGTATTTT.